The next 27 T cell receptor beta chains were all read from a single sample in a study of blood T cell repertoires in COVID-19. Profiling relied on immunoSEQ multiplex PCR, and the TCRdb table lists in-frame clones only, not all of them. The sample shows some 170,000 clones, roughly 87% of them seen only once. The material sequenced was peripheral blood. The receptors come from a woman between 70 and 85 years old with acute or convalescent COVID-19.

This chain uses TRBV6-1 with TRBJ2-7; 7 bases line up with TRBD2. V gave up 1 base and J gave up 7 bases; unmatched junction bases: 13. Per germline, CDR1 MNHNS and CDR2 SASEGT. The CDR3 totals 16 residues. CDR3 bases: TGTGCCAGCAGTGAAGGGGGAGGGATTGGCTTTAGAGAGCAGTACTTC. This codes for CASSEGGGIGFREQYF.

The J gene is TRBJ1-2, the V gene TRBV6-2 or TRBV6-3; D unresolved. There are 11 residues in the CDR3. The germline V and J ends were trimmed by 5 bases and 8 bases, with 9 bases remaining between them. Germline V gene data show CDR1 as MNHEY and CDR2 as SVGEGT. The chain's CDR3 is CASSRRWGYTF. DNA of the CDR3: TGTGCCAGCAGTCGCAGATGGGGCTACACCTTC.

This chain links TRBV6-1 with TRBJ1-1; tentative D call: TRBD1 (5 bases). Germline V gene sequence: CDR1 MNHNS, CDR2 SASEGT. The CDR3 consists of 18 residues. V was shortened by 3 bases and J by 0 bases, with 20 bases between the two germline ends. The DNA of the CDR3 is TGTGCCAGCAGTGAGTGGTTAAAGCGGGGACGCATGAACACTGAAGCTTTCTTT. Protein product: CASSEWLKRGRMNTEAFF.

The genes are TRBV28 and TRBJ2-7, with 8 bases aligning to TRBD1. The CDR3 extends over 17 amino acids. Trimming removed 5 bases from V and 0 bases from J; junction bases left unmatched: 12. From germline, CDR1 is MDHEN and CDR2 SYDVKM. CDR3 amino acids: CASSPLGQGPLSYEQYF. In nucleotides, the CDR3 is TGTGCCAGCAGTCCTCTCGGACAGGGCCCACTCTCCTACGAGCAGTACTTC.

The chain uses TRBV28 and TRBJ2-7; D uncertain. The CDR3 has 11 amino acids. The V gene's germline CDR1 is MDHEN and CDR2 SYDVKM. V was pared by 6 bases and J by 3 bases, with 6 bases between. The CDR3: CASRHLYEQYF. The CDR3 DNA reads TGTGCCAGCAGACATCTCTACGAGCAGTACTTC.

The gene calls are TRBV12-3 or TRBV12-4 and TRBJ1-4; possible D gene TRBD1, 5 bases. The V end was cut by 10 bases, the J end by 1 base, with 10 bases between. The CDR3 contains 13 residues. The CDR3 loop is CATGGGTNEKLFF. The CDR3 region has the DNA TGTGCCACCGGGGGGGGAACTAATGAAAAACTGTTTTTT.

The CDR3 is CASSLGQSTDTQYF. DNA for the CDR3: TGTGCCAGCAGCTTAGGACAGAGCACAGATACGCAGTATTTT. The rearrangement joins TRBV11-3 to TRBJ2-3, with D maybe TRBD1 (5 bases). The CDR3 totals 14 residues. Trimming pared 1 base from V and 0 bases from J, leaving 5 bases between. Germline V gene lookup returns CDR1 SGHNT and CDR2 YENEEA.

The J gene is TRBJ1-5, the V gene TRBV6-4, with D possibly being TRBD1 (5 bases). CDR3 length: 13 amino acids. The germline V gene has CDR1 MRHNA and CDR2 SNTAGT. Trimming took off 3 bases at V and 9 bases at J, with 12 bases between the two ends. The DNA of the CDR3 is TGTGCCAGCAGTGAGTTTGCAGGGCTGCCCCAGCATTTT. Translation: CASSEFAGLPQHF.

The V gene is TRBV7-2, the J gene TRBJ1-5, with 11 bases lining up with TRBD1. V lost 5 bases to trimming and J lost 4 bases; unmatched junction nucleotides: 7. There are 16 residues in the CDR3. Germline V gene data show CDR1 as SGHTA and CDR2 as FQGNSA. The DNA for the CDR3 is TGTGCCAGCAGCCCCAGGACAGGGGGCTTTAATCAGCCCCAGCATTTT. Translation: CASSPRTGGFNQPQHF.

The rearrangement joins TRBV11-2 to TRBJ2-1; possible D gene TRBD1, 5 bases. V dropped 5 bases and J dropped 5 bases, with 16 bases sitting between them. Germline V gene sequence: CDR1 SGHAT, CDR2 FQNNGV. The CDR3 runs 15 residues. This CDR3 reads CASSEDARVHNEQFF. The CDR3 nucleotides are TGTGCCAGCAGCGAAGATGCCAGGGTCCACAATGAGCAGTTCTTC.

The genes are TRBV12-3 or TRBV12-4 and TRBJ1-5; the D is unclear. This CDR3 spans 13 amino acids. The germline V and J ends were trimmed by 3 bases and 4 bases, with 7 bases remaining between them. This CDR3 is CASSLAQNQPQHF. The CDR3 DNA reads TGTGCCAGCAGTTTGGCCCAAAATCAGCCCCAGCATTTT.

The rearrangement uses TRBV4-2 and TRBJ2-1; 10 bases map to TRBD2. CDR3 size: 16 residues. V was clipped by 0 bases and J by 7 bases; unmatched bases: 6. Per the germline V gene, CDR1 is LGHNA and CDR2 is YNFKEQ. CDR3 sequence: CASSQDNQREGNEQFF. The CDR3 DNA is TGTGCCAGCAGCCAAGATAACCAGCGGGAGGGTAATGAGCAGTTCTTC.

The chain recombines TRBV2 with TRBJ1-5, with no clear D. The germline V and J ends were trimmed by 7 bases and 3 bases, with 13 bases remaining between them. Germline loops: CDR1 SNHLY, CDR2 FYNNEI. The CDR3 has 14 amino acids. CDR3 sequence reads: CASTRSQNNQPQHF. The DNA of the CDR3 is TGTGCCAGCACCAGGTCCCAGAACAATCAGCCCCAGCATTTT. Together with reference TRBV2 and TRBJ1-5, the CDR3 gives the full variable domain: EPEVTQTPSHQVTQMGQEVILRCVPISNHLYFYWYRQILGQKVEFLVSFYNNEISEKSEIFDDQFSVERPDGSNFTLKIRSTKLEDSAMYFCASTRSQNNQPQHFGDGTRLSIL.

DNA of the CDR3: TGTGCCACCAGCAACGGAGGTTATCAGCCGGGAACTAGGAACACTGAAGCTTTCTTT. This sequence encodes CATSNGGYQPGTRNTEAFF. The chain is built from TRBV15 and TRBJ1-1; D uncertain. The V end was cut by 4 bases, the J end by 1 base, with 25 bases between. This CDR3 has 19 amino acids. Germline CDR1 is LNHNV and CDR2 is YYDKDF (reference sequence). Supplemented by reference TRBV15 and TRBJ1-1, the full variable domain reads DAMVIQNPRYQVTQFGKPVTLSCSQTLNHNVMYWYQQKSSQAPKLLFHYYDKDFNNEADTPDNFQSRRPNTSFCFLDIRSPGLGDTAMYLCATSNGGYQPGTRNTEAFFGQGTRLTVV.

Here the CDR3 reads CASSLASQQGYSYNEQFF. The CDR3 DNA reads TGTGCCAGCAGCTTAGCTTCCCAGCAGGGATACTCCTACAATGAGCAGTTCTTC. The chain has TRBV7-6 and TRBJ2-1, with TRBD1 as a possible D gene (5 bases). Per the germline V gene, CDR1 is SGHVS and CDR2 is FNYEAQ. V gave up 0 bases and J gave up 0 bases, with 15 bases separating them. The CDR3 covers 18 residues.

The rearrangement uses TRBV6-5 and TRBJ1-2; TRBD1 might be the D (5 bases). CDR1 is MNHEY, CDR2 SVGAGI, per germline. This CDR3 region has 13 residues. The V end lost 5 bases, the J end lost 4 bases, and 11 bases lay between the germline ends. The CDR3 nucleotides read TGTGCCAGCAGTAGACAGAATTTCTATGGCTACACCTTC. It codes for CASSRQNFYGYTF.

As for this clone: Other DNA sequences in the same sample also yield this CDR3. The chain combines TRBV19 with TRBJ2-7; D perhaps matches TRBD1 (5 bases). Per germline, CDR1 LNHDA and CDR2 SQIVND (reference sequence). CDR3 length: 13 amino acids. Trimming pared 9 bases from V and 3 bases from J, leaving 15 bases between. CDR3: CASSRGQGYEQYF. As DNA, the CDR3 is TGTGCCAGCTCACGCGGACAAGGCTACGAGCAGTACTTC.

V usage is TRBV5-1 and J usage is TRBJ2-2; 8 bases fit TRBD2. This CDR3 contains 15 residues. CDR1 and CDR2 (germline): SGHRS, YFSETQ. V was clipped by 2 bases and J by 4 bases; unmatched bases: 4. CDR3 residues: CASSLLAAGTGELFF. The CDR3 region has the DNA TGCGCCAGCAGCTTACTAGCGGCGGGCACCGGGGAGCTGTTTTTT.

The chain recombines TRBV25-1 with TRBJ2-3; 14 bases are a match to TRBD2. Trimming removed 3 bases from V and 3 bases from J; junction bases left unmatched: 5. Germline V gene sequence: CDR1 MGHDK, CDR2 SYGVNS. This CDR3 has 17 residues. This chain's CDR3 is CASSEGTSGSLTDTQYF. The DNA for the CDR3 is TGTGCCAGCAGTGAGGGGACTAGCGGGAGTTTAACAGATACGCAGTATTTT.

The chain combines TRBV5-8 with TRBJ1-2; unclear D gene. The germline V and J ends were trimmed by 4 bases and 1 base, with 8 bases remaining between them. Germline lookup yields CDR1 SGHTS and CDR2 YDEGEE. The CDR3 runs to 13 residues. CDR3 amino acids: CASSLDGNYGYTF. For the CDR3, the DNA is TGTGCCAGCAGCCTGGACGGTAACTATGGCTACACCTTC.

The V gene is TRBV27, the J gene TRBJ2-3; D remains unclear. CDR1 and CDR2 (germline): MNHEY, SMNVEV (reference sequence). The CDR3 has 14 amino acids. V was cut by 5 bases and J by 3 bases, with 12 bases left in between. CDR3 residues: CASSPLRTTDTQYF. CDR3 nucleotide sequence: TGTGCCAGCAGTCCCTTACGAACTACAGATACGCAGTATTTT.

For this clone: The germline gene is not matched at one end of the junction; a read error may be the cause. V usage is TRBV9 and J usage is TRBJ2-7; 9 bases are a match to TRBD1. Germline V gene data show CDR1 as SGDLS and CDR2 as YYNGEE. There are 15 residues in the CDR3. The CDR3, as DNA: TGTGCCAGCAGCGTAGCGGGATCGGGACAGGGAGGGATGAGCTTC. Protein product: CASSVAGSGQGGMSF.

V is TRBV30 and J is TRBJ2-5; TRBD2 matches at 8 bases. The length of the CDR3 is 13 residues. V trimming: 3 bases; J trimming: 5 bases; junction bases outside the gene matches: 5. The germline V gene has CDR1 GTSNPN and CDR2 SVGIG (reference sequence). The CDR3 bases are TGTGCCTGGAGAATGCCGGGAGGGGAGACCCAGTACTTC. Translation gives CAWRMPGGETQYF. The full variable domain, in which reference TRBV30 and TRBJ2-5 provide the parts outside the CDR3, is SQTIHQWPATLVQPVGSPLSLECTVEGTSNPNLYWYRQAAGRGLQLLFYSVGIGQISSEVPQNLSASRPQDRQFILSSKKLLLSDSGFYLCAWRMPGGETQYFGPGTRLLVL.

This chain uses TRBV28 with TRBJ2-1; 7 bases are a match to TRBD1. This CDR3 contains 13 residues. V dropped 5 bases and J dropped 8; count of bases not matched to a gene: 6. Germline V CDR1 and CDR2: MDHEN, SYDVKM. DNA for the CDR3: TGTGCCAGCAGTGTACAGGGGATGGATGAGCAGTTCTTC. This gives the protein CASSVQGMDEQFF.

This clone was detected only a few times. The chain employs TRBV30 and TRBJ2-2; TRBD1 aligns across 8 bases. The CDR3 is made up of 14 amino acids. J was trimmed by 7 bases and V by 4 bases; bases with no gene match: 8. The germline V gene encodes CDR1 GTSNPN and CDR2 SVGIG (reference sequence). The CDR3 DNA sequence: TGTGCCTGGACAACGGGACAGGATCACGGGGAGCTGTTTTTT. This sequence encodes CAWTTGQDHGELFF. The entire variable domain, with the rest obtained from reference TRBV30 and TRBJ2-2, is as follows: SQTIHQWPATLVQPVGSPLSLECTVEGTSNPNLYWYRQAAGRGLQLLFYSVGIGQISSEVPQNLSASRPQDRQFILSSKKLLLSDSGFYLCAWTTGQDHGELFFGEGSRLTVL.

This clone was found once. The rearrangement joins TRBV7-8 to TRBJ1-2; the D gene is possibly TRBD1 (5 bases). The germline V and J ends were trimmed by 2 bases and 5 bases, with 15 bases remaining between them. The CDR3 is 15 residues long. Germline CDR1 reads SGHVS; CDR2 reads FQNEAQ. The CDR3 is CASSLLRGGLYGYTF. The CDR3, as DNA: TGTGCCAGCAGCTTATTAAGGGGAGGACTGTATGGCTACACCTTC.

This chain connects TRBV6-5 to TRBJ1-2, with D maybe TRBD1 (6 bases). Trimming shortened V by 5 bases and J by 2 bases, and 12 bases separated the two germline ends. The CDR3 is 14 residues long. Germline values: CDR1 MNHEY, CDR2 SVGAGI. In nucleotides, the CDR3 is TGTGCCAGCAGTCCCGGGGGGGCCAACTATGGCTACACCTTC. Its protein product is CASSPGGANYGYTF.